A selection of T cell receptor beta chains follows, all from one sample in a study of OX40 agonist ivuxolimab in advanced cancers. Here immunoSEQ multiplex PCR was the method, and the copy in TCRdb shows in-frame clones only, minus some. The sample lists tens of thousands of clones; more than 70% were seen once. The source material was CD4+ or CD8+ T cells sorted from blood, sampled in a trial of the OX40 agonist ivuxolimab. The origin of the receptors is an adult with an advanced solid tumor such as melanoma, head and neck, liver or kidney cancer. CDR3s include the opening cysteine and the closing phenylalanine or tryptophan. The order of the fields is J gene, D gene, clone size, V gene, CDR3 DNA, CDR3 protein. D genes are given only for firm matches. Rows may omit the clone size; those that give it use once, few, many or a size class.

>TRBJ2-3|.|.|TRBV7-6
TGTGCCAGCACCAAAGGTGGATTTGCAGATACGCAGTATTTT
CASTKGGFADTQYF
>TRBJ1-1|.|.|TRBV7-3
TGTGCCAGCAGCTTCTACAAGAACACTGAAGCTTTCTTT
CASSFYKNTEAFF
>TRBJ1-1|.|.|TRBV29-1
TGCAGCGTTCGGTGGGGGGGCACTGAAGCTTTCTTT
CSVRWGGTEAFF
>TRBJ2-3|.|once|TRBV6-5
TGTGCCAGCAGTTACTCTTGGGTAGATACGCAGTATTTT
CASSYSWVDTQYF
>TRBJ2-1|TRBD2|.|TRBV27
TGTGCCAGCAGTCCAGAAGGACTAGCGGTCTACAATGAGCAGTTCTTC
CASSPEGLAVYNEQFF
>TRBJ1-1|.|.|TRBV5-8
TGTGCCAGCAGCTTGGGGGAGGGGGACACTGAAGCTTTCTTT
CASSLGEGDTEAFF
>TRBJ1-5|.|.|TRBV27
TGTGCCAGCAGTTTACATCCGGGAGTCAATCAGCCCCAGCATTTT
CASSLHPGVNQPQHF
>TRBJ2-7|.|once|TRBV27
TGTGCCAGCAGTCAAAGTGTGGCATTTGGGGAGCAGTACTTC
CASSQSVAFGEQYF
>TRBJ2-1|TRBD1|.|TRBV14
TGTGCCAGCAGCCAAAGGACAGGGCCCTACAATGAGCAGTTCTTC
CASSQRTGPYNEQFF
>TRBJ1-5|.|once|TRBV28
TGTGCCAGCAGTTTTGGCGGGACACGGAGCAATCAGCCCCAGCATTTT
CASSFGGTRSNQPQHF
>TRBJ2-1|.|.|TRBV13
TGTGCCAGCAGCTTAAGGCCAGTTGAGCAGTTCTTC
CASSLRPVEQFF
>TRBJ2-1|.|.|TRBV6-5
TGTGCCAGCAGTGAAAGGTACAATGAGCAGTTCTTC
CASSERYNEQFF
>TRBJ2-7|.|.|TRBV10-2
TGCGCCAGCAATGAGGGTACCTCCTACGAGCAGTACTTC
CASNEGTSYEQYF
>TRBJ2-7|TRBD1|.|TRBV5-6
TGTGCCAGCAGCTTGAGGGACAGGGGGCTCTACGAGCAGTACTTC
CASSLRDRGLYEQYF
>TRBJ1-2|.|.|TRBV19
TGTGCCAGTATGGGGGCGGTGGGGTATGGCTACACCTTC
CASMGAVGYGYTF
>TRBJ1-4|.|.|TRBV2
TGTGCCAGCAGTGAAGAAAAGTTTAGTGAAAAACTGTTTTTT
CASSEEKFSEKLFF
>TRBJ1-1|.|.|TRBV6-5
TGTGCCAGCAGTTACTGGGGGGGATCCACTGAAGCTTTCTTT
CASSYWGGSTEAFF
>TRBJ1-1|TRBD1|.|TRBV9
TGTGCCAGCAGCGCCTCCCGGGACAGGGGGCTGGGGAACACTGAAGCTTTCTTT
CASSASRDRGLGNTEAFF
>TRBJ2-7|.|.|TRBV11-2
TGTGCCAGCAGCTTAGAGGTCCCGGAGCAGTACTTC
CASSLEVPEQYF
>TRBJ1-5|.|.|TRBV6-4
TGTGCCAGCAGAGACAGAGCCTATAGCAATCAGCCCCAGCATTTT
CASRDRAYSNQPQHF
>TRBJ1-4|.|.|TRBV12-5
TGTGCTAGTGCCGTCGACACCTTTAATGAAAAACTGTTTTTT
CASAVDTFNEKLFF
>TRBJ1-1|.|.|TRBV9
TGTGCCAGCACTCCTTTCTTGGGGGGGCTAAACACTGAAGCTTTCTTT
CASTPFLGGLNTEAFF
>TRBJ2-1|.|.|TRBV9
TGTGCCAGCAGCTCAGGGGTATCCTACAATGAGCAGTTCTTC
CASSSGVSYNEQFF
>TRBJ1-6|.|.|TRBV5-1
TGCGCCAGCAGCTTGGGGACAAAAGTCGATTCACCCCTCCACTTT
CASSLGTKVDSPLHF
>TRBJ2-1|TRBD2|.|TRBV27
TGTGCCAGCAGTTTATCTAGCGGGGGGGCGAATGAGCAGTTCTTC
CASSLSSGGANEQFF
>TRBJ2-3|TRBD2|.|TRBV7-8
TGTGCCAGCAGCTTGAGCGGGGTTAGCACAGATACGCAGTATTTT
CASSLSGVSTDTQYF
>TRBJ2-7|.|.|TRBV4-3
TGCGCCAGCAGCCAAGAGGCGGGAACTAGGACAGTCGGGGACGAGCAGTACTTC
CASSQEAGTRTVGDEQYF
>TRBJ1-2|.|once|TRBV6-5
TGTGCCAGCGAAGGAGGCTATGGCTACACCTTC
CASEGGYGYTF
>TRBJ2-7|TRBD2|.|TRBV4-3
TGCGCCAGCAGCCAAGATGGCGGGAGCCCCTACGAGCAGTACTTC
CASSQDGGSPYEQYF
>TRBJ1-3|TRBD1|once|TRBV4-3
TGCGCCAGCAGCCCGGGGACAGGGGCTGGAAACACCATATATTTT
CASSPGTGAGNTIYF
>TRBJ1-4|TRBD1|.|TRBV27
TGTGCCAGCGGGACCGGGACAGGGGCCCTAAACGCTAATGAAAAACTGTTTTTT
CASGTGTGALNANEKLFF
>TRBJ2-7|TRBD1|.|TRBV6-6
TGTGCCAGCAGTTACTCCGGGACAGGCACCTACGAGCAGTACTTC
CASSYSGTGTYEQYF
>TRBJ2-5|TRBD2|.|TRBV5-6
TGTGCCAGCAGCTTGAACGCGGGGGGGCGAGAGACCCAGTACTTC
CASSLNAGGRETQYF
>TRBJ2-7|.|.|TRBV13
TGTGCCAGCAGCTCAGAGGTGGACGAGCAGTACTTC
CASSSEVDEQYF
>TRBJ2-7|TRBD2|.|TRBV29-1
TGCAGCGTTGAGGGCACTAGCGGCTCCTACGAGCAGTACTTC
CSVEGTSGSYEQYF
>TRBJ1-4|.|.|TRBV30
TGTGCCTGGAGTGACCCGGGGAGGGCTAATGAAAAACTGTTTTTT
CAWSDPGRANEKLFF
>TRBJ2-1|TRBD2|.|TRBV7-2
TGTGCCAGCAGCCTTCTAGCGGGAGGGTCCTACAATGAGCAGTTCTTC
CASSLLAGGSYNEQFF
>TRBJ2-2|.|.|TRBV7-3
TGTGCCAGCAGCTCGCTAACCCAGATGAACACCGGGGAGCTGTTTTTT
CASSSLTQMNTGELFF
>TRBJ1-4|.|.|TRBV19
TGTGCCAGTAGTATCCCCCCGGGACGGCCACATGAAAAACTGTTTTTT
CASSIPPGRPHEKLFF
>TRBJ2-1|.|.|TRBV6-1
TGTGCCAGCAGTGAATGGAAGGCAGGGTGGTCCTACAATGAGCAGTTCTTC
CASSEWKAGWSYNEQFF
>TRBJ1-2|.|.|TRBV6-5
TGTGCCAGCAGTTACTCCGGGACAAGATATGGCTACACCTTC
CASSYSGTRYGYTF
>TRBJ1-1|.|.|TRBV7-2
TGTGCCAGCAGCCCGCCGGGCAGCACTGAAGCTTTCTTT
CASSPPGSTEAFF
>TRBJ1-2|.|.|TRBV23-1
TGCGCCAGCAGTCAGGGTGGGCAGGGGACCACCTATGGCTACACCTTC
CASSQGGQGTTYGYTF
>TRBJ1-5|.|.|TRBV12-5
TGTGCTAGTGGTTTTACCCCTGGACACAGCAATCAGCCCCAGCATTTT
CASGFTPGHSNQPQHF
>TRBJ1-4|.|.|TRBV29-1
TGCAGCGTTGTGATAGCAACTAATGAAAAACTGTTTTTT
CSVVIATNEKLFF
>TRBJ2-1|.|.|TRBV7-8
TGTGCCAGCAGCTTAGTGAGTGGTACCAATGAGCAGTTCTTC
CASSLVSGTNEQFF
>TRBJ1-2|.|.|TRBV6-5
TGTGCCAGCAGTTACCACACTAACTATGGCTACACCTTC
CASSYHTNYGYTF
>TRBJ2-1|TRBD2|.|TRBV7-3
TGTGCCAGCAGCTTCGGGACTAGCGGTTACAATGAGCAGTTCTTC
CASSFGTSGYNEQFF
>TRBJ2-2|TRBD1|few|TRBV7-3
TGTGCCAGCAGCAAAATTAGGGGACAGGGCATCGGGGAGCTGTTTTTT
CASSKIRGQGIGELFF
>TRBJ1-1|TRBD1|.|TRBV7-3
TGTGCCAGCAGCCGGACAGGGATGGGCACTGAAGCTTTCTTT
CASSRTGMGTEAFF
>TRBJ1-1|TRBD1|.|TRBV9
TGTGCCAGCAGCGCCCGGGACAGGAGTGAGCAGAGAGTTATGAACACTGAAGCTTTCTTT
CASSARDRSEQRVMNTEAFF
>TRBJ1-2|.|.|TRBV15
TGTGCCACCAGCAGAGATGGGGCTGGGAACTATGGCTACACCTTC
CATSRDGAGNYGYTF
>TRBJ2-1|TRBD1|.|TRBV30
TGTGCCTTCCCCGGGACAGGGGGTTTGGGTGAGCAGTTCTTC
CAFPGTGGLGEQFF